This TCR beta chain was documented in a study of blood T cell repertoires in COVID-19. Using immunoSEQ multiplex PCR, the repertoire was profiled, and TCRdb retains in-frame clones only, with some absent. Of 60,000 to 65,000 clones in the sample, about 76% are singletons; the top ten hold 5.3%. This clone was seen a few times. The clonotype was recovered from a human donor in a cohort sampled during active COVID-19. The sample comprised peripheral blood.

The CDR3 loop reads CASSFRSPTAGYTF. Here the CDR3 DNA reads TGTGCCAGCAGCTTCAGGTCACCCACGGCGGGCTACACCTTC. The chain combines TRBV7-2 with TRBJ1-2; D remains ambiguous. Germline values: CDR1 SGHTA, CDR2 FQGNSA. The CDR3 contains 14 residues. The V end lost 3 bases, the J end lost 8 bases, and 16 bases lay between the germline ends. Based on the CDR3 plus reference TRBV7-2 and TRBJ1-2, the full variable domain is GAGVSQSPSNKVTEKGKDVELRCDPISGHTALYWYRQSLGQGLEFLIYFQGNSAPDKSGLPSDRFSAERTGGSVSTLTIQRTQQEDSAVYLCASSFRSPTAGYTFGSGTRLTVV.